This T cell receptor (beta chain) is from a study of early T cells in non-severe SARS-CoV-2 infection. There are many counts of this clonotype. Its antigen is not known. Using its own MiXCR run on the 5' RACE reads, TCRdb lists one record per CDR3 protein. Of some 32,000 distinct CDR3 sequences listed, approximately 7% were seen once; the top ten hold roughly 35%. Findings and limits, study-wide: Anti-spike CD8 responses were favored in VDJdb matching, and private and CD4 specificities were missed.

The CDR3 contains 13 residues. The V end lost 1 base, the J end lost 4 bases, and 8 bases lay between the germline ends. The germline V gene encodes CDR1 DFQATT and CDR2 SNEGSKA (reference sequence). This TCR derives from an adult who was a healthcare worker with PCR-confirmed SARS-CoV-2 infection or an uninfected control (not recorded which). The sequencing sample was made of whole blood. The chain combines TRBV20-1 with TRBJ1-5; D is ambiguous. CDR3 amino acids: CSARVVNNQPQHF. The CDR3 DNA follows: TGCAGTGCTAGAGTGGTTAATAATCAGCCCCAGCATTTT.